This entry features one TCR beta chain sequence. Its antigen remains unidentified. The CDR3 end falls 3 residues outside the read, so it is completed with the germline J gene. This sample was taken from a study of T cells in women clearing cervical HPV infection. Across the whole study: Case blood was drawn when the lesion was first found; control blood after infection became undetectable. Cases' blood sampling followed lesion detection by median roughly 150 days (90 to 200). Overall study results and limits: TRBV6-7 abundance was lower in cases than controls (roughly 0.11% versus 0.16%).

Per the germline V gene, CDR1 is LGHNA and CDR2 is YNFKEQ. V was pared by 0 bases and J by 1 base, with 7 bases of the junction left unmatched. This CDR3 is 17 amino acids long. Dot-blot hybridization genotyped cervical HPV amplified with MY09/MY11 PCR. The repertoire was sequenced with immunoSEQ multiplex PCR; TCRdb's copy has only in-frame clones and lacks some. The specimen's table records about 41,000 clones. The V call is TRBV4-2, the J call TRBJ1-2, with 8 bases aligning to TRBD1. The origin of this receptor is a woman between 18 and 69 years old with a cervical HPV16 infection that either progressed to CIN3+ or cleared (not recorded which). Sample: blood buffy coat. Partial CDR3 DNA: TGTGCCAGCAGCCAAGATCGCCAGGGGGCGCTTAACTATGGC. Translation: CASSQDRQGALNYG. The entire CDR3 is CASSQDRQGALNYGYTF.